The 26 T cell receptor beta chains below come from one sample, sequenced in a study of regulatory T cells in long-lasting Graves disease. Time point in this sample: newly diagnosed GD, antithyroid drugs for less than 3 months. Scientists built the TCR library using RNA that was extracted from PBMCs. CDR3 regions were amplified by Arm-PCR using iRepertoire HTBI primers to build TCR beta libraries. TCRdb re-derived calls from the multiplex PCR reads in MiXCR, one entry per CDR3 protein. The sample yields about 540,000 distinct CDR3 sequences, roughly 13% seen once. These data also featured in a second study, about T cells in Graves' hyperthyroidism and ophthalmopathy.

Material: peripheral blood mononuclear cells (PBMCs), obtained at new diagnosis, from a patient treated with antithyroid drugs. These receptors came from a young man with Graves disease.

This clonotype was seen a handful of times. The rearrangement uses TRBV10-3 and TRBJ1-1; 9 bases match TRBD1. Trimming took 6 bases from V and 11 from J; bases not matched to a gene: 16. The CDR3 runs 15 residues. Per the germline V gene, CDR1 is ENHRY and CDR2 is SYGVKD. CDR3: CAISDSDRGEEGAFF. Here the CDR3 DNA reads TGTGCCATCAGCGATTCGGACAGGGGCGAGGAGGGGGCTTTCTTT.

The V gene is TRBV3-1, the J gene TRBJ2-1; 11 bases match TRBD2. The V gene end was trimmed by 11 bases and the J gene end by 12 bases; junction bases not matched to a gene: 12. The CDR3 is 13 amino acids. Germline values: CDR1 LGHDT, CDR2 YNNKEL (reference sequence). The CDR3 reads CAVGTSGTFWQFF. DNA of the CDR3: TGTGCCGTCGGGACTAGCGGAACTTTCTGGCAGTTCTTC.

This clonotype was detected a few times. The chain combines TRBV7-9 with TRBJ2-5; D gene unclear. V was pared by 1 base and J by 2 bases, with 5 bases between. The length of the CDR3 is 13 residues. Germline V lookup: CDR1 SEHNR, CDR2 FQNEAQ (reference sequence). DNA for the CDR3: TGTGCCAGCAGCTTAGAGAGTCAAGAGACCCAGTACTTC. Encoded protein: CASSLESQETQYF.

As concerns this clonotype: A much more abundant neighbour one base away suggests this may be a read error. The chain combines TRBV6-4 with TRBJ2-2; no clear D. CDR3 length equals 17 residues. Germline V gene lookup returns CDR1 MRHNA and CDR2 SNTAGT. Trimming took 7 bases from V and 4 from J, leaving 22 bases between them. CDR3 sequence: CASIGYQSQVSTGELFF. The CDR3 DNA sequence: TGTGCCAGCATAGGGTATCAGAGTCAGGTATCCACCGGGGAGCTGTTTTTT.

This clonotype came up many times. The chain uses TRBV3-1 and TRBJ2-7; 13 bases fit TRBD2. This CDR3 is built from 14 residues. Germline V gene sequence: CDR1 LGHDT, CDR2 YNNKEL (reference sequence). Germline trimming cut 3 bases from V and 7 bases from J; bases unmatched to any gene: 3. In DNA, the CDR3 is TGTGCCAGCAGCCAGGGACTAGCGGGGAGAGAGCAGTACTTC. The encoded protein is CASSQGLAGREQYF.

This clonotype has ten or more counts. The rearrangement links TRBV7-8 to TRBJ2-1; no clear D gene. V lost 0 bases, J lost 7 bases, and 7 bases lay in between. CDR1 and CDR2 from the germline V gene are SGHVS and FQNEAQ. The CDR3 is 13 residues long. CDR3 residues: CASSLARRNEQFF. The CDR3 coding sequence is TGTGCCAGCAGCTTAGCGCGAAGAAATGAGCAGTTCTTC.

This clonotype was seen a few times. The V and J genes are TRBV27 and TRBJ1-1; D uncertain. The CDR3 is 13 amino acids. Trimming took 3 bases from V and 5 from J, leaving 10 bases between them. CDR1 MNHEY and CDR2 SMNVEV come from the germline V gene (reference sequence). CDR3 in DNA: TGTGCCAGCAGTTTGGCAGGTTGGACTGAAGCTTTCTTT. It translates to CASSLAGWTEAFF.

This chain connects TRBV19 to TRBJ2-5, with a possible D match to TRBD2 (6 bases). Near its end, the DNA agrees better with TRBJ2-1, so the J call may be wrong. Germline-derived CDR1 and CDR2 are LNHDA and SQIVND (reference sequence). This CDR3 region has 16 residues. The CDR3 nucleotides read TGTGCCAGTAGAAGATTATTCTCGGCGGGAAGCAATGAGCAGTTCTTC. This codes for CASRRLFSAGSNEQFF.

The rearrangement links TRBV6-1 to TRBJ2-1, with 14 bases that match TRBD2. This CDR3 is built from 18 residues. The germline V gene has CDR1 MNHNS and CDR2 SASEGT. With 7 bases clipped from V and 3 bases from J, the junction kept 11 bases outside the gene matches. CDR3 coding DNA: TGTGCCAGCATCGACGGGACTAGCGGGAGTCAAAGCTACAATGAGCAGTTCTTC. As protein: CASIDGTSGSQSYNEQFF.

As to this clonotype: A far larger clone is one nucleotide away, so this likely arose from a read error. The CDR3 bases are TGTGCCAGCAGTGATACCCGGCAAGAGACCCAGTACTTC. Its translation: CASSDTRQETQYF. The chain employs TRBV27 and TRBJ2-5; D uncertain. This CDR3 contains 13 residues. Germline V gene sequence: CDR1 MNHEY, CDR2 SMNVEV (reference sequence). V was clipped by 5 bases and J by 2 bases, with 9 bases between them.

This clonotype occurred many times. The CDR3 is CASSPPEGPMARQFF. The CDR3 bases are TGTGCCAGCAGTCCCCCCGAGGGGCCGATGGCTCGGCAGTTCTTC. The rearrangement uses TRBV12-3 or TRBV12-4 and TRBJ2-1; the D gene could be TRBD1 or TRBD2 (5 bases each). This CDR3 has 15 amino acids. V lost 5 bases to trimming and J lost 12 bases, with 23 bases between them.

In its sample, this clonotype was seen many times. The chain has TRBV12-3 or TRBV12-4 and TRBJ2-3, with no clear D. V was clipped by 5 bases and J by 5 bases, with 5 bases between them. This CDR3 spans 11 amino acids. This chain's CDR3 is CASSRLDTQYF. The CDR3 DNA follows: TGTGCCAGCAGTCGGCTAGATACGCAGTATTTT.

This clonotype was recorded at least ten times. This sequence joins TRBV20-1 and TRBJ2-7, with a weak D call TRBD2 (6 bases). This CDR3 region has 14 residues. Germline CDR1 DFQATT, CDR2 SNEGSKA (reference sequence). Between the trimmed V and J ends, which lost 3 bases and 1 base, there was a span of 13 bases. As DNA, the CDR3 is TGCAGTGCTAGGGGGAGGTACGGATCCTACGAGCAGTACTTC. This translates into CSARGRYGSYEQYF.

This chain uses TRBV11-2 with TRBJ2-7; 8 bases agree with TRBD1. This CDR3 has 14 residues. V shed 4 bases, J shed 0 bases, and the junction held 2 bases outside the gene matches. Germline V lookup: CDR1 SGHAT, CDR2 FQNNGV. CDR3 sequence: CASSSTGDSYEQYF. The CDR3, as DNA: TGTGCCAGCAGCTCGACAGGGGACTCCTACGAGCAGTACTTC.

This clonotype was detected many times. The chain recombines TRBV12-3 or TRBV12-4 with TRBJ2-5, with 10 nucleotides matching TRBD2. CDR3 length: 15 residues. Unmatched junction bases numbered 12, after V lost 9 bases and J lost 5 bases. As DNA, the CDR3 is TGTGCCAGTAATTTAAAGCGGGAGGGCGGTGAGACCCAGTACTTC. It translates to CASNLKREGGETQYF.

This clonotype was observed many times. The CDR3 bases are TGTGCCATCACCATGGGTTCCAACACTGAAGCTTTCTTT. It yields the protein CAITMGSNTEAFF. The chain couples TRBV10-3 to TRBJ1-1; unclear D gene. CDR1 is ENHRY and CDR2 is SYGVKD in the germline V gene. V was clipped by 7 bases and J by 2 bases, with 11 bases between them. This CDR3 has 13 residues.

This clonotype has a handful of counts. V gene TRBV28 combines with J gene TRBJ1-5; TRBD1 is a possible D gene (5 bases). This CDR3 is built from 15 residues. Germline CDR1 reads MDHEN; CDR2 reads SYDVKM. The V gene lost 7 bases and the J gene lost 5 bases, with 18 bases spanning the gap. The CDR3 sequence: CASNTRQLPYQPQHF. The DNA of the CDR3 is TGTGCCAGCAATACCAGACAGCTCCCTTATCAGCCCCAGCATTTT.

The chain has TRBV20-1 and TRBJ2-1; D could derive from TRBD1 or TRBD2 (5 bases each). This CDR3 has 15 amino acids. Germline V gene data show CDR1 as DFQATT and CDR2 as SNEGSKA (reference sequence). V gave up 2 bases and J gave up 4 bases, with 15 bases separating them. This chain's CDR3 is CSARNFRDQYNEQFF. CDR3 DNA: TGCAGTGCTAGAAATTTCCGGGACCAGTACAATGAGCAGTTCTTC.

In this sample, this clonotype turned up many times. This sequence joins TRBV2 and TRBJ2-5; D is unresolved. V lost 4 bases and J 1 base, leaving 7 bases between the germline ends. The germline V gene has CDR1 SNHLY and CDR2 FYNNEI. The CDR3 runs 13 residues. The CDR3 here is CASSVTLQETQYF. In DNA form, the CDR3 reads TGTGCCAGCAGTGTCACACTCCAAGAGACCCAGTACTTC.

Many counts were recorded for this clonotype. The chain is built from TRBV6-1 and TRBJ1-4; the D gene is possibly TRBD1 (6 bases). This CDR3 contains 15 residues. V was clipped by 7 bases and J by 4 bases, with 16 bases between them. Germline V gene data show CDR1 as MNHNS and CDR2 as SASEGT. CDR3 sequence (DNA): TGTGCCAGCAAAAAGGGGGTGAACGGTAATGAAAAACTGTTTTTT. It yields the protein CASKKGVNGNEKLFF.

In its sample, this clonotype was seen many times. The chain is built from TRBV6-1 and TRBJ1-1, with a tentative D call TRBD1 (6 bases). Germline values: CDR1 MNHNS, CDR2 SASEGT. The length of the CDR3 is 14 residues. V was clipped by 5 bases and J by 4 bases, with 14 bases between them. CDR3 amino acids: CASSLDRRGTEAFF. The CDR3 region has the DNA TGTGCCAGCAGTCTCGACAGGCGGGGCACTGAAGCTTTCTTT.

This clonotype was counted between two and nine times. The chain recombines TRBV9 with TRBJ2-1, with D perhaps matching TRBD1 or TRBD2 (5 bases each). Trimming left V 3 bases short and J 4 bases short, with 17 bases between. There are 16 residues in the CDR3. Germline lookup yields CDR1 SGDLS and CDR2 YYNGEE. The CDR3 nucleotides are TGTGCCAGCAGCGCCTTACCGGGACCCCAATACAATGAGCAGTTCTTC. Translated: CASSALPGPQYNEQFF.

This clonotype was picked up many times. The V gene is TRBV7-9, the J gene TRBJ2-3, with TRBD1 matching 7 bases. V was clipped by 5 bases and J by 8 bases; unmatched bases: 16. Per the germline V gene, CDR1 is SEHNR and CDR2 is FQNEAQ (reference sequence). This CDR3 region has 16 residues. The chain's CDR3 is CASSQRQGPTAVTQYF. In DNA, the CDR3 is TGTGCCAGCAGCCAACGACAGGGCCCAACCGCGGTTACGCAGTATTTT. Variable domain in full (rest from reference TRBV7-9 and TRBJ2-3): DTGVSQNPRHKITKRGQNVTFRCDPISEHNRLYWYRQTLGQGPEFLTYFQNEAQLEKSRLLSDRFSAERPKGSFSTLEIQRTEQGDSAMYLCASSQRQGPTAVTQYFGPGTRLTVL.

This clonotype was counted a few times. This chain joins TRBV12-3 or TRBV12-4 and TRBJ2-7; 7 nucleotides match TRBD1. CDR3 size: 16 residues. The J segment lost 7 bases and the V segment lost 3 bases, leaving 15 bases of the junction unmatched. The CDR3 here is CASSLWSWQGVGEQYF. Written as DNA, the CDR3 is TGTGCCAGCAGTTTGTGGTCTTGGCAGGGGGTGGGGGAGCAGTACTTC.

The sample holds many counts of this clonotype. The chain combines TRBV5-1 with TRBJ2-3; 10 bases map to TRBD2. Germline assignment: CDR1 SGHRS and CDR2 YFSETQ. This CDR3 spans 15 amino acids. Trimming took 2 bases from V and 4 from J; bases not matched to a gene: 4. The DNA of the CDR3 is TGCGCCAGCAGCTTAACGCTAGCGGGAGCAGATACGCAGTATTTT. Translated: CASSLTLAGADTQYF.

This clonotype was observed at least ten times. The V call is TRBV12-3 or TRBV12-4, the J call TRBJ2-3; 9 bases map to TRBD2. V gave up 3 bases and J gave up 6 bases; unmatched junction bases: 10. The CDR3 has 16 amino acids. The CDR3 region is CASSFPSGISGDTQYF. CDR3 sequence (DNA): TGTGCCAGCAGTTTCCCTAGCGGGATCTCCGGCGATACGCAGTATTTT.